This T cell receptor beta chain was recorded in a study of T cells in Graves' hyperthyroidism and ophthalmopathy. This clonotype was counted only a few times. RNA transcripts served as the template for amplifying TCR beta CDR3 regions. HTBI primers were the set used in a first-round RT-PCR of the TCR CDR3. TCRdb independently ran MiXCR on the multiplex PCR reads; one entry per CDR3 protein. The data contain around 520,000 distinct CDR3 sequences, around 15% of them singletons. V lost 4 bases and J lost 7, with 32 bases in between. The length of the CDR3 is 20 residues. Germline-derived CDR1 and CDR2 are MNHNS and SASEGT.

V usage is TRBV6-1 and J usage is TRBJ2-1, with a tentative D call TRBD2 (5 bases). Sequencing was done on a sample of blood. The receptor was derived from a woman in her forties with Graves' hyperthyroidism. DNA of the CDR3: TGTGCCAGCAGTGTCGAGAAGCTTGGTCGGGCGCGTGGGAGTGGTAATGAGCAGTTCTTC. Residues: CASSVEKLGRARGSGNEQFF.